The 15 T cell receptor beta chains in this list originate from one sample, sequenced in a study of cytomegalovirus exposure and HLA in healthy donors. 60 Vbeta and 13 Jbeta primers were used in PCR. Measured with immunoSEQ multiplex PCR; TCRdb has only the in-frame clones, and not every one. The sample yields some 90,000 clones, 60% to 85% seen once. The sequencing input was PBMCs. The receptors come from a boy younger than 18 in good health and CMV-seronegative.

The rearrangement links TRBV5-1 to TRBJ1-1; 7 bases align to TRBD1. J lost 2 bases, V lost 2 bases, and 3 bases had no gene match. Germline-derived CDR1 and CDR2 are SGHRS and YFSETQ. CDR3 length: 14 residues. Here the CDR3 reads CASSFRTGNTEAFF. Here the CDR3 DNA reads TGCGCCAGCAGCTTCAGGACAGGAAACACTGAAGCTTTCTTT.

The V and J genes are TRBV27 and TRBJ2-7, with a possible D match to TRBD2 (6 bases). The CDR3 runs to 14 residues. V was clipped by 5 bases and J by 4 bases, with 15 bases between them. Germline assignment: CDR1 MNHEY and CDR2 SMNVEV (reference sequence). The CDR3 loop is CASSPLGRGYEQYF. The CDR3 DNA reads TGTGCCAGCAGTCCTCTCGGGAGAGGGTACGAGCAGTACTTC.

CDR3 DNA: TGTGCCAGCAGCCCTATGATGACAGGAGGCTATGGCTACACCTTC. Translated, it gives CASSPMMTGGYGYTF. The V gene is TRBV14, the J gene TRBJ1-2, with D possibly TRBD1 on 6 matching bases. Germline V gives CDR1 SGHDN, CDR2 FVKESK. The length of the CDR3 is 15 residues. Trimming stripped 4 bases from V and 4 bases from J, with 16 bases between.

The V and J genes are TRBV29-1 and TRBJ2-7; 7 positions agree with TRBD1. The ends lost 1 base at V and 0 bases at J; junction bases unmatched: 6. Germline assignment: CDR1 SQVTM and CDR2 ANQGSEA. The CDR3 covers 15 residues. The CDR3 region has the DNA TGCAGCGTTGAAGGCGAAGGGGGCATCTCCTACGAGCAGTACTTC. It is translated as CSVEGEGGISYEQYF.

The chain is built from TRBV2 and TRBJ1-6; D remains unclear. The CDR3 extends over 15 amino acids. CDR1 and CDR2 from the germline V gene are SNHLY and FYNNEI. The V end lost 3 bases, the J end lost 6 bases, and 12 bases lay between the germline ends. The CDR3 reads CASSDSPGGNSPLHF. CDR3 bases: TGTGCCAGCAGTGACTCCCCCGGTGGTAATTCACCCCTCCACTTT.

This clone has just one count. The V gene is TRBV6-5, the J gene TRBJ2-5; no clear D. Gene TRBJ2-7 matches the end of the DNA better, so the J call may be wrong. Germline lookup yields CDR1 MNHEY and CDR2 SVGAGI. The CDR3 totals 12 residues. Here the CDR3 DNA reads TGTGCCAGCAGCCCACCCTCCTACGAGCAGTACTTC. The encoded protein is CASSPPSYEQYF.

The gene calls are TRBV28 and TRBJ1-5; D remains ambiguous. V shed 6 bases and J shed 5 bases, with 14 bases lying between them. CDR1 MDHEN and CDR2 SYDVKM come from the germline V gene. There are 14 residues in the CDR3. The CDR3 sequence: CASSARSGYQPQHF. CDR3 bases: TGTGCCAGCAGCGCCCGTTCGGGGTATCAGCCCCAGCATTTT.

The chain combines TRBV30 with TRBJ1-2; the D is unclear. Germline-derived CDR1 and CDR2 are GTSNPN and SVGIG (reference sequence). The CDR3 is 14 residues long. V was shortened by 4 bases and J by 8 bases, with 20 bases between the two germline ends. The DNA of the CDR3 is TGTGCCTGGACCGTCCGGGGTCAGGTGGTAGGCTACACCTTC. Translating gives CAWTVRGQVVGYTF.

The chain recombines TRBV29-1 with TRBJ1-1, with D possibly being TRBD1 (5 bases). Germline assignment: CDR1 SQVTM and CDR2 ANQGSEA. The CDR3 contains 11 residues. Between the trimmed V and J ends, which lost 4 bases and 5 bases, there was a span of 8 bases. The CDR3 sequence is CSVGGGTEAFF. In DNA, the CDR3 is TGCAGCGTTGGGGGGGGGACTGAAGCTTTCTTT.

This clone was seen a handful of times. The chain has TRBV19 and TRBJ2-6; D possibly corresponds to TRBD2 (5 bases). Deletions cut 3 bases from V and 3 bases from J, with 6 bases between. Germline V lookup: CDR1 LNHDA, CDR2 SQIVND (reference sequence). The CDR3 extends over 14 amino acids. CDR3 bases: TGTGCCAGTAGTATGAGGGTTGGGGCCAACGTCCTGACTTTC. Protein: CASSMRVGANVLTF.

In its sample, this clone was seen a few times. The V and J genes are TRBV7-9 and TRBJ1-1; D is perhaps TRBD1 (6 bases). The CDR3 spans 13 residues. V was cut by 2 bases and J by 4 bases, with 8 bases left in between. Looked up from germline, CDR1 is SEHNR and CDR2 is FQNEAQ (reference sequence). CDR3 in amino acids: CASSLLGGTEAFF. The CDR3 DNA reads TGTGCCAGCAGCTTATTAGGGGGCACTGAAGCTTTCTTT.

This clone showed up just once. The chain has TRBV7-6 and TRBJ1-1, with D unresolved. Germline V gene sequence: CDR1 SGHVS, CDR2 FNYEAQ. Trimming took 3 bases from V and 4 from J, leaving 12 bases between them. CDR3 size: 14 residues. Written as DNA, the CDR3 is TGTGCCAGCAGCTTGGAGGGATTGAGCACTGAAGCTTTCTTT. Its translation is CASSLEGLSTEAFF. Combining the CDR3 with reference TRBV7-6 and TRBJ1-1 gives the whole variable domain GAGVSQSPRYKVTKRGQDVALRCDPISGHVSLYWYRQALGQGPEFLTYFNYEAQQDKSGLPNDRFSAERPEGSISTLTIQRTEQRDSAMYRCASSLEGLSTEAFFGQGTRLTVV.

The V call is TRBV28, the J call TRBJ1-1, with 8 nucleotides matching TRBD1. CDR1 and CDR2 from the germline V gene are MDHEN and SYDVKM. The V segment lost 4 bases and the J segment 2 bases; nucleotides outside the gene matches: 3. The CDR3 has 14 residues. The CDR3 sequence: CASSWDRYNTEAFF. DNA of the CDR3: TGTGCCAGCAGTTGGGACAGGTATAACACTGAAGCTTTCTTT.

This clone has a handful of counts. CDR3 region: CAISETLAKNIQYF. The CDR3 DNA sequence: TGTGCCATCAGTGAAACTCTAGCCAAAAACATTCAGTACTTC. This chain links TRBV10-3 with TRBJ2-4, with no clear D. Germline V gene sequence: CDR1 ENHRY, CDR2 SYGVKD. The CDR3 extends over 14 amino acids. The V and J ends lost 3 bases and 0 bases respectively, with 6 bases between them.

The chain employs TRBV10-3 and TRBJ1-2; D not resolved. With 10 bases removed from V and 2 bases from J, the gap between germline ends came to 11 bases. Germline values: CDR1 ENHRY, CDR2 SYGVKD. The CDR3 spans 12 residues. The CDR3 nucleotides read TGTGCCACTGAGGATACAAACTATGGCTACACCTTC. Its translation is CATEDTNYGYTF.